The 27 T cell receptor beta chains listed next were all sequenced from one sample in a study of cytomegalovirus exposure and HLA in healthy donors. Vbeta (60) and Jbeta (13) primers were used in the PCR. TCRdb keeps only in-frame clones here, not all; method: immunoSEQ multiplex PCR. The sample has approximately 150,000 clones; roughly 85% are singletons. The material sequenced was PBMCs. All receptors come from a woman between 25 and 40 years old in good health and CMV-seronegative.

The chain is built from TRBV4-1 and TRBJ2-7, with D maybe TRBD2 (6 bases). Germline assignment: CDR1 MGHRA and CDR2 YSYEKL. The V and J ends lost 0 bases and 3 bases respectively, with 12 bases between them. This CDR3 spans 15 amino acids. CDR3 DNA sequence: TGCGCCAGCAGCCAAGATGCGGGGTTATTCTACGAGCAGTACTTC. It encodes CASSQDAGLFYEQYF.

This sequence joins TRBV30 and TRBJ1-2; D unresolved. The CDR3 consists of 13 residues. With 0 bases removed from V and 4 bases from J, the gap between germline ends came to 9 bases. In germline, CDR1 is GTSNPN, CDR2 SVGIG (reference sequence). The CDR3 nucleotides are TGTGCCTGGAGTGTTCGTACTGTCTATGGCTACACCTTC. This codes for CAWSVRTVYGYTF.

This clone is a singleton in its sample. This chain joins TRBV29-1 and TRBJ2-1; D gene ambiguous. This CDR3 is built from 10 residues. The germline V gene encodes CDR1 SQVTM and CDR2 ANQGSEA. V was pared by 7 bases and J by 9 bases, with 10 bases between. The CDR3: CSGKRLEQFF. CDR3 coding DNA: TGCAGCGGAAAGAGACTTGAGCAGTTCTTC.

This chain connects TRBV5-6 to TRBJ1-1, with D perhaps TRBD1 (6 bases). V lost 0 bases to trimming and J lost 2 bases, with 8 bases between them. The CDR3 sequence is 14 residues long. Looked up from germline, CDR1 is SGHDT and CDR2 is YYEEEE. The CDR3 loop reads CASSLEGTNTEAFF. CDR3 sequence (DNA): TGTGCCAGCAGCTTGGAGGGGACAAACACTGAAGCTTTCTTT.

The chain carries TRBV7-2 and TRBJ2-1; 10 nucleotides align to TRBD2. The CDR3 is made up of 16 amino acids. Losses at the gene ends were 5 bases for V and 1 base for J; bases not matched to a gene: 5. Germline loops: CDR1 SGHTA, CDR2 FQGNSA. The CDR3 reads CASSRETSGSYNEQFF. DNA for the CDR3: TGTGCCAGCAGCCGCGAGACTAGCGGGTCCTACAATGAGCAGTTCTTC.

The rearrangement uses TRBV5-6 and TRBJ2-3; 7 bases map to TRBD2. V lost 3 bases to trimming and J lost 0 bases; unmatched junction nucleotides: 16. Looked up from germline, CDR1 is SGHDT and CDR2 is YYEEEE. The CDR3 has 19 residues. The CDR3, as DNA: TGTGCCAGCAGCTGGGGGGAAGTGGCAGAGCGGGGTAGCACAGATACGCAGTATTTT. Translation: CASSWGEVAERGSTDTQYF.

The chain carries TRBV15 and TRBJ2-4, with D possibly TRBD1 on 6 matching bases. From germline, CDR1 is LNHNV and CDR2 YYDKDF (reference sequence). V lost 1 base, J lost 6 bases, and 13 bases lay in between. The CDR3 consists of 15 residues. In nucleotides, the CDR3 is TGTGCCACCAGCAGAGCTGCAGGGGAGAGAAACATTCAGTACTTC. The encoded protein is CATSRAAGERNIQYF. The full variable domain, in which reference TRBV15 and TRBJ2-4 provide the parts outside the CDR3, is DAMVIQNPRYQVTQFGKPVTLSCSQTLNHNVMYWYQQKSSQAPKLLFHYYDKDFNNEADTPDNFQSRRPNTSFCFLDIRSPGLGDTAMYLCATSRAAGERNIQYFGAGTRLSVL.

In nucleotides, the CDR3 is TGTGCCCCTCACCCACCGGGGAAGGATTCACCCCTCCACTTT. It yields the protein CAPHPPGKDSPLHF. The V and J genes are TRBV6-8 and TRBJ1-6; D gene unclear. There are 14 residues in the CDR3. Germline V gives CDR1 MNHGY, CDR2 SAAAGT. V was trimmed by 11 bases and J by 8 bases, leaving 19 bases between them.

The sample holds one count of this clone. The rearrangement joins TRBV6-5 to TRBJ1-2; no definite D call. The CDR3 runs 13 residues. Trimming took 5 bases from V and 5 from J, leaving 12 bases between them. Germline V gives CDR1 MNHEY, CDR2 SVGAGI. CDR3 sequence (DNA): TGTGCCAGCAGTGCCGGGGTCCGGTATGGCTACACCTTC. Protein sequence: CASSAGVRYGYTF.

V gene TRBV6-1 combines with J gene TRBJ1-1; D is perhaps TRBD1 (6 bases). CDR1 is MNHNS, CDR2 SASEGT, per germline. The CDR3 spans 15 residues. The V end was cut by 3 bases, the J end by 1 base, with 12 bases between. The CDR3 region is CASSDARQANTEAFF. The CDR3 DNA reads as TGTGCCAGCAGTGATGCTAGACAGGCGAACACTGAAGCTTTCTTT.

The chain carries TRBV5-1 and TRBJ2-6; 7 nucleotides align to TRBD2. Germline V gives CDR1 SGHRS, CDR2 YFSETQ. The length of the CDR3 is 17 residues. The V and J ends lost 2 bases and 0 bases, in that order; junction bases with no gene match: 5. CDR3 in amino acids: CASSLSGGDSGANVLTF. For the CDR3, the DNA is TGCGCCAGCAGCTTAAGTGGGGGGGACTCTGGGGCCAACGTCCTGACTTTC. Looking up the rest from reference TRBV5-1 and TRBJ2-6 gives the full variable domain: KAGVTQTPRYLIKTRGQQVTLSCSPISGHRSVSWYQQTPGQGLQFLFEYFSETQRNKGNFPGRFSGRQFSNSRSEMNVSTLELGDSALYLCASSLSGGDSGANVLTFGAGSRLTVL.

The CDR3 reads CASSLVQDRISPYEQYF. Written as DNA, the CDR3 is TGTGCCAGCAGCTTAGTCCAGGACAGGATTTCACCATACGAGCAGTACTTC. This sequence joins TRBV7-8 and TRBJ2-7, with 7 bases that match TRBD1. Germline values: CDR1 SGHVS, CDR2 FQNEAQ. The CDR3 totals 17 residues. V lost 1 base and J lost 4; bases outside the gene matches: 13.

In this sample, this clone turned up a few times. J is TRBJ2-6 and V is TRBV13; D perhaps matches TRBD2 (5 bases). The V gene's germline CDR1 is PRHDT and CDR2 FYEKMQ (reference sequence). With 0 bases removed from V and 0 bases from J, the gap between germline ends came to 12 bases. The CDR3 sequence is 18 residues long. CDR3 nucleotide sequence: TGTGCCAGCAGCTTAGGCTCGGGGTTGGGCTCTGGGGCCAACGTCCTGACTTTC. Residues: CASSLGSGLGSGANVLTF. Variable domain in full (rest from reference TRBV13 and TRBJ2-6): AAGVIQSPRHLIKEKRETATLKCYPIPRHDTVYWYQQGPGQDPQFLISFYEKMQSDKGSIPDRFSAQQFSDYHSELNMSSLELGDSALYFCASSLGSGLGSGANVLTFGAGSRLTVL.

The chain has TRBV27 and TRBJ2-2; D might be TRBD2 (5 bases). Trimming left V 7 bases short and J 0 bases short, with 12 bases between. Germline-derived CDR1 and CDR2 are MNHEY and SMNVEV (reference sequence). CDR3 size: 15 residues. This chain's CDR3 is CASKGWEPNTGELFF. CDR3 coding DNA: TGTGCCAGCAAGGGATGGGAGCCGAACACCGGGGAGCTGTTTTTT.

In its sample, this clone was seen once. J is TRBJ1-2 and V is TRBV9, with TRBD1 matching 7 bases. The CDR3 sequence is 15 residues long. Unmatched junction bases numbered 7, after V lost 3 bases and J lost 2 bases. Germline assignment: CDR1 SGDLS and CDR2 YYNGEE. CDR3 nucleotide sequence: TGTGCCAGCAGCGAATCGACAGGGAAAAACTATGGCTACACCTTC. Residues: CASSESTGKNYGYTF.

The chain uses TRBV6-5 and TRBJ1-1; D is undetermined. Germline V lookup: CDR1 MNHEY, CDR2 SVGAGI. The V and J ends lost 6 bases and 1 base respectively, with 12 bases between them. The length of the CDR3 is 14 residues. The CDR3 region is CASSPFSGNTEAFF. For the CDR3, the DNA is TGTGCCAGCAGCCCGTTCTCGGGGAACACTGAAGCTTTCTTT.

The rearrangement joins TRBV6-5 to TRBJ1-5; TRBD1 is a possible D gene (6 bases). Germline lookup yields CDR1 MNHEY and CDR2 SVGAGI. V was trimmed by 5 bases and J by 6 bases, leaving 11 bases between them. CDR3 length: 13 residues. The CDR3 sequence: CASSPTGSQPQHF. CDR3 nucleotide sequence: TGTGCCAGCAGTCCCACAGGGAGTCAGCCCCAGCATTTT.

DNA of the CDR3: TGTGCCAGCAGCCAAAGGGACAGGGGATCAGAGACCCAGTACTTC. This gives the protein CASSQRDRGSETQYF. The chain uses TRBV5-4 and TRBJ2-5; 10 bases fit TRBD1. Trimming at V came to 4 bases and at J to 4 bases, leaving 7 bases not matched to a gene. Germline V gene data show CDR1 as SGHNT and CDR2 as YYREEE (reference sequence). This CDR3 contains 15 residues.

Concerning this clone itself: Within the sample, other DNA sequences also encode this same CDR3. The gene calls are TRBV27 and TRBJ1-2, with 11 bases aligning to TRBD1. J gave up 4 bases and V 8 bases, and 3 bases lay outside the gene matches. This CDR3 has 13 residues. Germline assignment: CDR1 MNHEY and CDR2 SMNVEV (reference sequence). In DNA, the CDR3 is TGTGCCAGCCGGACAGGGGGCGCCTATGGCTACACCTTC. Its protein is CASRTGGAYGYTF.

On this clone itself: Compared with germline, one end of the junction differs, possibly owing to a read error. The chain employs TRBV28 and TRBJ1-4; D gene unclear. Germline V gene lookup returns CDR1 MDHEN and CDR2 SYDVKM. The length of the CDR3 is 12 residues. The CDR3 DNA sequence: TGTGCCAGCAGTTCTATCCGGGAAAAACTGCTTTTT. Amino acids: CASSSIREKLLF.

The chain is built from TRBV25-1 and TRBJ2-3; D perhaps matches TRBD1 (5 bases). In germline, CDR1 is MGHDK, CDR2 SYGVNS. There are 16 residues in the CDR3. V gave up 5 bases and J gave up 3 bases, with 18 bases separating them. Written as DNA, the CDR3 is TGTGCCAGCAGTCCATATACAGGTCCCCGGACAGATACGCAGTATTTT. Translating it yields CASSPYTGPRTDTQYF.

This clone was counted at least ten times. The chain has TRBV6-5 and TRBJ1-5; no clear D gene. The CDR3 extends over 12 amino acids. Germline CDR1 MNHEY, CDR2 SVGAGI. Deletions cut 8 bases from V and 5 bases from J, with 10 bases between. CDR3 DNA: TGTGCCAGCGGCCTCGCAGATCAGCCCCAGCATTTT. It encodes CASGLADQPQHF.

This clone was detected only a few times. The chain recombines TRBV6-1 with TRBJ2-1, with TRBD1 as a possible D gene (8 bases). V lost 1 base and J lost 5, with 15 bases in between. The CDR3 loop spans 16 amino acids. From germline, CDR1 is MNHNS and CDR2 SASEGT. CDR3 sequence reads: CASSEVGGGQDNEQFF. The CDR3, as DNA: TGTGCCAGCAGTGAAGTAGGCGGGGGACAGGACAATGAGCAGTTCTTC.

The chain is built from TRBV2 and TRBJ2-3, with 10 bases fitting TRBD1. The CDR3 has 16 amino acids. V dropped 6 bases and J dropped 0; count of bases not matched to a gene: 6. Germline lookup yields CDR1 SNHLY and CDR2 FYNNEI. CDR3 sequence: CASRDRGARSTDTQYF. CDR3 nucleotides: TGTGCCAGCAGGGACAGGGGGGCCCGCAGCACAGATACGCAGTATTTT.

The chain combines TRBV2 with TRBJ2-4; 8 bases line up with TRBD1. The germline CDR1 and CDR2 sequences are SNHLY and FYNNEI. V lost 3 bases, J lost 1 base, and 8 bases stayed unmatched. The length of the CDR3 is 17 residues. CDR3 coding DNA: TGTGCCAGCAGTGACCCCGGACAGGGTGACGCCAAAAACATTCAGTACTTC. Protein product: CASSDPGQGDAKNIQYF.

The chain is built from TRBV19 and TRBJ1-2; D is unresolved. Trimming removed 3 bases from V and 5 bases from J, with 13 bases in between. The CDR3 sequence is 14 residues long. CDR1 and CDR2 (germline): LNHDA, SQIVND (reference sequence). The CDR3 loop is CASSMETGYYGYTF. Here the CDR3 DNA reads TGTGCCAGTAGTATGGAGACCGGGTATTATGGCTACACCTTC.

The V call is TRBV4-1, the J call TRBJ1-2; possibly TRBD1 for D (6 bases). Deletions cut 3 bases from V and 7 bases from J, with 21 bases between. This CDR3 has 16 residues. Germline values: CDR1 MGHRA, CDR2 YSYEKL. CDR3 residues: CASSHRGGAGAGGYTF. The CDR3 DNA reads TGCGCCAGCAGCCATAGAGGGGGGGCAGGGGCCGGTGGCTACACCTTC.